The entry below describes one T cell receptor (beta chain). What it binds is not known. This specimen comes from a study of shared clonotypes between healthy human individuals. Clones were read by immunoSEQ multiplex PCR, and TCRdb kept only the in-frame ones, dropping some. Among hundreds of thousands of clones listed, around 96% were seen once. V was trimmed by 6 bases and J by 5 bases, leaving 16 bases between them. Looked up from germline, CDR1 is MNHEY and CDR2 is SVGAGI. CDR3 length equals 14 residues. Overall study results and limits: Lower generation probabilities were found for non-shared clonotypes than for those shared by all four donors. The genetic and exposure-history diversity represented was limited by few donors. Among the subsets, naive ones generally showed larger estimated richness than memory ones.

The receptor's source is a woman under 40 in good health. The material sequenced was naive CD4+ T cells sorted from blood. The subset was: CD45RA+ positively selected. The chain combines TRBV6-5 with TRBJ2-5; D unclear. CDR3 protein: CASRPRPTGETQYF. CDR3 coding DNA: TGTGCCAGCAGACCTAGACCAACTGGGGAGACCCAGTACTTC.